The present T cell receptor beta chain was sequenced within a study of blood T cell repertoires in COVID-19. In the study overall: The samples span acute and convalescent COVID-19 from the United States, Italy and Spain. PBMCs, B-cell-depleted T cells, or T cells provided the cDNA or gDNA that made up the material.

Original handling: Using reference gene primer amplification, nucleated cell counts were estimated. The repertoire was sequenced with immunoSEQ multiplex PCR; TCRdb's copy has only in-frame clones and lacks some. Clone size and V and J calls were adopted from that table, with D and trimming inferred from the DNA. There are roughly 250,000 clones in the sample; around 87% occur only once, and approximately 7.6% lies in the top ten. Trimming pared 0 bases from V and 4 bases from J, leaving 12 bases between. This CDR3 is 15 amino acids long. Germline V gives CDR1 MRHNA, CDR2 SNTAGT. Sequenced material: peripheral blood. This TCR derives from a man in his 60s who had recovered from COVID-19. V and J are TRBV6-4 and TRBJ1-1, with a possible D match to TRBD1 (5 bases). In DNA form, the CDR3 reads TGTGCCAGCAGTGACTCGAGTCAGGGTCGCACTGAAGCTTTCTTT. It yields the protein CASSDSSQGRTEAFF.